This entry concerns a single T cell receptor (beta chain). The data derive from a study of CD8+ T cells in alopecia areata. Study-level background: Those patients who were treated received oral tofacitinib, which was given at 5 to 10 mg twice daily for moderate-to-severe alopecia areata. The duration of tofacitinib was 6 to 18 months, with 6 months off drug afterward.

The CDR3 length is 14 residues. From germline, CDR1 is MGHDK and CDR2 SYGVNS. V shed 1 base and J shed 10 bases, with 11 bases lying between them. RNA extraction and reverse transcription yielded cDNA as sequencing template. Assay used: immunoSEQ multiplex PCR; TCRdb lists only in-frame clones, some missing. The sample shows 160,000 or so clones, around half of them seen only once. Sample: CD8+ T cells sorted from blood, taken at week 0. This sequence originates from a human donor with alopecia areata. The chain joins TRBV25-1 to TRBJ1-6, with D possibly matching TRBD1 (6 bases). CDR3 residues: CASSELGGLSPLHF. CDR3 sequence (DNA): TGTGCCAGCAGTGAATTGGGGGGGCTCTCACCCCTCCACTTT. Full variable domain (remainder filled in from reference TRBV25-1 and TRBJ1-6): EADIYQTPRYLVIGTGKKITLECSQTMGHDKMYWYQQDPGMELHLIHYSYGVNSTEKGDLSSESTVSRIRTEHFPLTLESARPSHTSQYLCASSELGGLSPLHFGNGTRLTVT.